Listed below are T cell receptor beta chains from one sample, sequenced in a study of cytomegalovirus exposure and HLA in healthy donors. Profiling relied on immunoSEQ multiplex PCR, and the TCRdb table lists in-frame clones only, not all of them. The sample lists some 200,000 clones, 77% occurring once. Input material: PBMCs. These receptor sequences come from a woman in her fifties or sixties in good health and CMV-seropositive. Both conserved end residues are part of each CDR3. Each record gives: V gene, D gene, clone size, J gene, CDR3 DNA, CDR3 protein. A D gene is named only where the DNA matches it firmly. Not all rows give a size; the values are once, few, many and, for expanded clones, a class.

TRBV5-1	TRBD2	.	TRBJ2-3	TGCGCCAGCAGCTTGGTCCCGGGAGGAACAGATACGCAGTATTTT	CASSLVPGGTDTQYF
TRBV6-1	.	few	TRBJ1-3	TGTGCCAGCAGCCCCGACAGAACTGGAAACACCATATATTTT	CASSPDRTGNTIYF
TRBV6-1	TRBD1	.	TRBJ1-5	TGTGCCAGCAGCAAGACAGGGGGCGCAGGGCAGCCCCAGCATTTT	CASSKTGGAGQPQHF
TRBV5-1	.	.	TRBJ1-3	TGCGCCAGCAGCTACCAGACAGACCGCAACTCTGGAAACACCATATATTTT	CASSYQTDRNSGNTIYF
TRBV9	TRBD2	.	TRBJ2-3	TGTGCCAGCAGCGTAGTTGGGACTAGCGGGAGAAGCACAGATACGCAGTATTTT	CASSVVGTSGRSTDTQYF
TRBV7-2	TRBD2	.	TRBJ2-5	TGTGCCAGCCTAATCGGGGGGGCCTTAGAGACCCAGTACTTC	CASLIGGALETQYF
TRBV30	.	.	TRBJ2-1	TGTGCCTGGAGTCCACCAGGGGATGAGCAGTTCTTC	CAWSPPGDEQFF
TRBV5-6	TRBD2	.	TRBJ2-5	TGTGCCAGCAGCTTGGGGGGACTAGCCAGTGAGACCCAGTACTTC	CASSLGGLASETQYF
TRBV30	TRBD2	.	TRBJ2-5	TGTGCCTGGTGGGGAAAGCGGGAGTACCAAGAGACCCAGTACTTC	CAWWGKREYQETQYF
TRBV30	.	once	TRBJ1-2	TGTGCCTGGGGGGGGTCGGTTTCTGGGCCCTCTAGCTATGGCTACACCTTC	CAWGGSVSGPSSYGYTF
TRBV5-1	.	.	TRBJ1-2	TGCGCCAGCAGCTTGAACCCCGCTCAGACAGCACACTATGGCTACACCTTC	CASSLNPAQTAHYGYTF
TRBV7-3	TRBD1	.	TRBJ1-1	TGTGCCAGCAGCCTTACAGGGGAGAACACTGAAGCTTTCTTT	CASSLTGENTEAFF
TRBV2	TRBD1	.	TRBJ1-2	TGTGCCAGCAGTTTTGGGACAGGAGGAGGGAATGGCTACACCTTC	CASSFGTGGGNGYTF
TRBV6-5	TRBD2	.	TRBJ2-1	TGTGCCAGCAGCCGTACTAGCGGAAATGAGCAGTTCTTC	CASSRTSGNEQFF
TRBV7-2	.	.	TRBJ1-5	TGTGCCAGCAGCTCAGGGTTAGGCAATCAGCCCCAGCATTTT	CASSSGLGNQPQHF
TRBV5-1	.	.	TRBJ2-1	TGCGCCAGCAGCTTGGCCGGAGGGGTAATTTCCAATGAGCAGTTCTTC	CASSLAGGVISNEQFF
TRBV7-2	TRBD1	.	TRBJ2-7	TGTGCCAGCAGCGGGACAGGGGTTAACTGGAGCGAGCAGTACTTC	CASSGTGVNWSEQYF
TRBV7-9	.	.	TRBJ1-1	TGTGCCAGCAACATCCTGGTGAACACTGAAGCTTTCTTT	CASNILVNTEAFF
TRBV7-9	.	.	TRBJ1-2	TGTGCCAGCAGCTTTTCTGGGAGCCCTAGGCCCTATGGCTACACCTTC	CASSFSGSPRPYGYTF
TRBV7-2	TRBD2	.	TRBJ2-5	TGTGCCAGCAGCGGACTAGCGGAAGAGACCCAGTACTTC	CASSGLAEETQYF
TRBV6-5	TRBD2	.	TRBJ2-7	TGTGCCAGCAGCTGGGGGACTAGCGGAGGGTACGAGCAGTACTTC	CASSWGTSGGYEQYF
TRBV6-6	TRBD1	.	TRBJ1-3	TGTGCCAGCAGACAGGGGTTCTCTGGAAACACCATATATTTT	CASRQGFSGNTIYF
TRBV11-2	.	.	TRBJ2-7	TGTGCCAGCAGCTTGGACACTTACGAGCAGTACTTC	CASSLDTYEQYF
TRBV5-4	TRBD1	.	TRBJ2-5	TGTGCCAGCAGCTGGACAGGGGGCCTGGAGACCCAGTACTTC	CASSWTGGLETQYF
TRBV28	.	.	TRBJ2-7	TGTGCCAGCAGTTTACTTGACATAAGGCAGTACTTC	CASSLLDIRQYF
TRBV19	.	.	TRBJ1-1	TGTGCCAGTAAGGAGTTCGTGAACACTGAAGCTTTCTTT	CASKEFVNTEAFF
TRBV2	.	once	TRBJ1-2	TGTGCCAGCAGTGTCGGGGGGCTGTCTGGCTACACCTTC	CASSVGGLSGYTF
TRBV7-6	.	.	TRBJ2-5	TGTGCCAGCAGCCCGGAGACTAGTGTAAAGACCCAGTACTTC	CASSPETSVKTQYF
TRBV6-5	.	.	TRBJ1-5	TGTGCCAGCAGTTCTTTAAATCAGCCCCAGCATTTT	CASSSLNQPQHF
TRBV7-2	TRBD1	.	TRBJ1-5	TGTGCCAGCAGCTTAGTTCTTTCAGGGGGCGGTCAGCCCCAGCATTTT	CASSLVLSGGGQPQHF
TRBV10-3	.	.	TRBJ2-3	TGTGCCATCAGTGAAAGAGCGAATCCAGATACGCAGTATTTT	CAISERANPDTQYF
TRBV5-1	.	few	TRBJ1-1	TGCGCCAGCAGCTTTGCAGGGACTGAAGCTTTCTTT	CASSFAGTEAFF
TRBV11-2	TRBD1	.	TRBJ1-2	TGTGCCAGCAGCCCCGACAGGGTCTACACCTTC	CASSPDRVYTF
TRBV11-2	TRBD1	.	TRBJ1-1	TGTGCCAGCAGCTTATTCGCAGGGGGCACTGAAGCTTTCTTT	CASSLFAGGTEAFF
TRBV19	TRBD2	.	TRBJ2-3	TGTGCCAGTAGTATGGGTATCGGGGGGGTGCCCCCAGATACGCAGTATTTT	CASSMGIGGVPPDTQYF
TRBV7-2	.	few	TRBJ2-4	TGTGCCAGCAGCTCCCGGACACATCTAGCCAAAAACATTCAGTACTTC	CASSSRTHLAKNIQYF
TRBV19	.	.	TRBJ1-5	TGTGCCAGTAGAGCACCGGGACACAACCCCAATCAGCCCCAGCATTTT	CASRAPGHNPNQPQHF
TRBV29-1	.	.	TRBJ1-2	TGCAGCGTTCTTGGGGGCCTTCATGGCTACACCTTC	CSVLGGLHGYTF
TRBV7-6	TRBD2	.	TRBJ2-3	TGTGCCAGCAGCTTAGCTGCGGGAGGACTAAACACAGATACGCAGTATTTT	CASSLAAGGLNTDTQYF
TRBV7-7	.	.	TRBJ2-3	TGTGCCAGCAGCGAGGCTAGCCGGGGTGGAACGCAGTATTTT	CASSEASRGGTQYF
TRBV25-1	TRBD2	.	TRBJ2-5	TGTGCCAGCAGTGTCCTTGGGGGGGGAATAGAGACCCAGTACTTC	CASSVLGGGIETQYF
TRBV6-5	TRBD1	.	TRBJ1-2	TGTGCCAGCAGGGACAGGGGGGGCTACACCTTC	CASRDRGGYTF
TRBV10-3	.	.	TRBJ1-2	TGTGCCAGGGGGGAGGGGCTCTTGGGCTACACCTTC	CARGEGLLGYTF
TRBV7-3	.	.	TRBJ1-1	TGTGCCAGCAGCTTAATTAGGGGCGCGAACACTGAAGCTTTCTTT	CASSLIRGANTEAFF
TRBV7-8	TRBD1	.	TRBJ1-2	TGTGCCAGCAGCTTAACTGGGACAGGGGGTGGCTACACCTTC	CASSLTGTGGGYTF
TRBV11-3	.	.	TRBJ2-2	TGTGCCAGCAGCCCCCTGACCGGGGAGCTGTTTTTT	CASSPLTGELFF
TRBV18	TRBD1	.	TRBJ1-2	TGTGCCAGCTCACCCCGGACAGGGGAAGACTATGGCTACACCTTC	CASSPRTGEDYGYTF
TRBV18	TRBD2	once	TRBJ2-1	TGTGCCAGCTCACCACCGGCCGCGGGAGCGTTTGGTGAGCAGTTCTTC	CASSPPAAGAFGEQFF
TRBV6-5	.	.	TRBJ2-7	TGTGCCGGCACTCCTTCGACAAGGCCAAGGAACGAGCAGTACTTC	CAGTPSTRPRNEQYF
TRBV30	.	.	TRBJ1-1	TGTGCCTGGAGCCGAGCCCTACAGGGATCAACTGAAGCTTTCTTT	CAWSRALQGSTEAFF
TRBV6-6	.	.	TRBJ2-7	TGTGCCAGCAGTTACATGGTAGGCGGGGCTTCATCTGAGCAGTACTTC	CASSYMVGGASSEQYF
TRBV27	.	.	TRBJ2-7	TGTGCCAGCAGTTTAGTCAACTACGAGCAGTACTTC	CASSLVNYEQYF
TRBV2	.	.	TRBJ2-7	TGTGCCACCGCGACTACTTTCGGGACTTACGAGCAGTACTTC	CATATTFGTYEQYF
TRBV2	TRBD2	once	TRBJ2-1	TGTGCCAGCACCCCCAGACTAGCATCGCAGTTCTTC	CASTPRLASQFF
TRBV5-1	TRBD2	once	TRBJ2-3	TGCGCCAGCAGCTCCTGGACTAGGTTCACAGATACGCAGTATTTT	CASSSWTRFTDTQYF
TRBV4-2	TRBD2	.	TRBJ2-5	TGTGCCAGCAGCCAAGATAGGCTAGCGGGGGGAGAGACCCAGTACTTC	CASSQDRLAGGETQYF
TRBV7-9	TRBD1	.	TRBJ1-6	TGTGCCAGCAGCTTAGGGGACAGGGTAAATTCACCCCTCCACTTT	CASSLGDRVNSPLHF